Each of the 14 T cell receptor beta chains below was sequenced from the same sample in a study of blood T cell repertoires in COVID-19. Assay: immunoSEQ multiplex PCR; the TCRdb copy retains only in-frame clones and omits some. The profile covers under 400,000 clones, with approximately 91% appearing a single time and over 1% taken by the ten largest. The material sequenced was PBMCs or T cells enriched from blood (not recorded which). These TCRs come from a woman between 25 and 40 years old who had been exposed to COVID-19.

The V call is TRBV27, the J call TRBJ2-2; the match to TRBD2 covers 9 bases. CDR1 and CDR2 from the germline V gene are MNHEY and SMNVEV (reference sequence). V gave up 4 bases and J gave up 6 bases; unmatched junction bases: 15. CDR3 length equals 18 residues. The CDR3 here is CASSWFLRSSGSSGELFF. The CDR3 DNA follows: TGTGCCAGCAGTTGGTTTCTCCGAAGTAGCGGGAGTTCCGGGGAGCTGTTTTTT.

The chain joins TRBV5-5 to TRBJ1-1, with TRBD1 identical over 12 bases. The CDR3 consists of 15 residues. Germline CDR1 reads SGHKS; CDR2 reads YYEKEE (reference sequence). With V trimmed by 4 bases and J by 10 bases, 11 bases remained unmatched. The CDR3 DNA sequence: TGTGCCAGCAGCCCGCCGGGACAGGGGGCGCGGGGAGCTTTCTTT. Protein sequence: CASSPPGQGARGAFF.

CDR3 sequence reads: CASSFRGGNTEAFF. As DNA, the CDR3 is TGTGCCAGCAGTTTTCGGGGTGGGAACACTGAAGCTTTCTTT. The V gene is TRBV27, the J gene TRBJ1-1; no firm D call. Per germline, CDR1 MNHEY and CDR2 SMNVEV (reference sequence). There are 14 residues in the CDR3. Trimming left V 3 bases short and J 1 base short, with 9 bases between.

The chain links TRBV21-1 to TRBJ1-4. TRBV21-1 is annotated as a pseudogene. There are 13 residues in the CDR3. This chain's CDR3 is CASSMGGREKLFF. Here the CDR3 DNA reads TGTGCCAGCAGCATGGGGGGACGGGAAAAACTGTTTTTT.

This chain links TRBV7-6 with TRBJ2-5; tentatively, D is TRBD2 (6 bases). The CDR3 length is 16 residues. Germline CDR1 and CDR2: SGHVS and FNYEAQ. Trimming took off 1 base at V and 1 base at J, with 13 bases between the two ends. CDR3: CASSLGGRGSQETQYF. CDR3 nucleotides: TGTGCCAGCAGCTTAGGGGGACGGGGGTCCCAAGAGACCCAGTACTTC.

V is TRBV6-5 and J is TRBJ2-2, with D possibly TRBD1 on 5 matching bases. Germline V gene data show CDR1 as MNHEY and CDR2 as SVGAGI. V was clipped by 6 bases and J by 3 bases, with 14 bases between them. The CDR3 spans 15 residues. The CDR3: CASRSGFKDTGELFF. Written as DNA, the CDR3 is TGTGCCAGCAGGTCAGGGTTTAAGGACACCGGGGAGCTGTTTTTT.

J is TRBJ2-1 and V is TRBV6-1, with TRBD2 identical over 11 bases. This CDR3 contains 19 residues. The germline V gene has CDR1 MNHNS and CDR2 SASEGT. Trimming at V came to 3 bases and at J to 2 bases, leaving 12 bases not matched to a gene. The chain's CDR3 is CASSEKWGLAEVTYNEQFF. In DNA, the CDR3 is TGTGCCAGCAGTGAGAAATGGGGACTAGCGGAAGTCACCTACAATGAGCAGTTCTTC.

The genes are TRBV15 and TRBJ2-7; TRBD2 agrees at 9 bases. Germline trimming cut 0 bases from V and 4 bases from J; bases unmatched to any gene: 7. The V gene's germline CDR1 is LNHNV and CDR2 YYDKDF (reference sequence). CDR3 length: 16 residues. The CDR3 protein is CATSRDPREGRYEQYF. As DNA, the CDR3 is TGTGCCACCAGCAGAGATCCGCGGGAGGGCCGATACGAGCAGTACTTC.

This clone has more than one count but fewer than ten. In DNA, the CDR3 is TGTGCCAGCAGTTACTCGGGAGAACTCTATGGCTACACCTTC. Amino acid sequence: CASSYSGELYGYTF. This chain connects TRBV6-5 to TRBJ1-2; D is unclear. Germline V gene data show CDR1 as MNHEY and CDR2 as SVGAGI. CDR3 size: 14 residues. Trimming pared 0 bases from V and 4 bases from J, leaving 9 bases between.

The rearrangement links TRBV29-1 to TRBJ1-1, with a weak D call TRBD1 (5 bases). The CDR3 spans 13 residues. Germline V gene lookup returns CDR1 SQVTM and CDR2 ANQGSEA. Trimming shortened V by 3 bases and J by 1 base, and 9 bases separated the two germline ends. DNA of the CDR3: TGCAGCGTTGAGAACAGGTGGAACACTGAAGCTTTCTTT. Translation: CSVENRWNTEAFF.

This chain joins TRBV29-1 and TRBJ2-7; tentatively, D is TRBD2 (5 bases). The CDR3 covers 14 residues. Per germline, CDR1 SQVTM and CDR2 ANQGSEA. V was cut by 5 bases and J by 12 bases, with 26 bases left in between. CDR3 amino acids: CSVSPSRVRGLWYF. Here the CDR3 DNA reads TGCAGCGTTAGCCCAAGTCGGGTTAGAGGGTTATGGTACTTC.

The rearrangement joins TRBV7-2 to TRBJ2-7; TRBD2 is a possible D gene (6 bases). This CDR3 is built from 13 residues. V was clipped by 5 bases and J by 4 bases, with 12 bases between them. Germline CDR1 reads SGHTA; CDR2 reads FQGNSA. CDR3 loop: CASSPGGRYEQYF. The CDR3 DNA sequence: TGTGCCAGCAGCCCTGGAGGGAGGTACGAGCAGTACTTC.

The chain has TRBV29-1 and TRBJ1-2, with D uncertain. Trimming left V 6 bases short and J 7 bases short, with 12 bases between. This CDR3 is built from 11 residues. Germline assignment: CDR1 SQVTM and CDR2 ANQGSEA. The CDR3 DNA reads as TGCAGCGTGGCGGGCTGGGGTGGCTACACCTTC. Encoded protein: CSVAGWGGYTF. Filled out from reference TRBV29-1 and TRBJ1-2, the complete variable domain reads SAVISQKPSRDICQRGTSLTIQCQVDSQVTMMFWYRQQPGQSLTLIATANQGSEATYESGFVIDKFPISRPNLTFSTLTVSNMSPEDSSIYLCSVAGWGGYTFGSGTRLTVV.

V gene TRBV9 combines with J gene TRBJ2-1; TRBD2 matches 7 bases. The J segment lost 7 bases and the V segment lost 0 bases, leaving 4 bases of the junction unmatched. The V gene's germline CDR1 is SGDLS and CDR2 YYNGEE. The CDR3 contains 14 residues. CDR3 DNA sequence: TGTGCCAGCAGCGTAGGCGGGAGACTTAATGAGCAGTTCTTC. It yields the protein CASSVGGRLNEQFF.